This TCR beta chain was captured by sequencing in a study of T cells after yellow fever vaccination. General study results and limits: The study found a weaker secondary response that peaked faster, day 5 versus 15.

Concerning this clonotype: The antigen is not known.

Trimming left V 4 bases short and J 8 bases short, with 17 bases between. The CDR3 totals 14 residues. Germline CDR1 reads SGHRS; CDR2 reads YFSETQ. A single record per CDR3 protein comes from TCRdb applying MiXCR to the 5' RACE reads. The table shows 300,000 or so distinct CDR3 sequences, with 10% to 15% occurring only once. The clonotype originates from a man aged 25-40 years who received the YFV17D yellow fever vaccine. The sequencing here drew on CD4+ T cells sorted from PBMCs, taken 45 days after the yellow fever booster vaccination. This chain connects TRBV5-1 to TRBJ2-3, with D hard to call. The CDR3 region is CASSPRRRDSTQYF. CDR3 coding DNA: TGCGCCAGCAGCCCTCGGCGGAGAGACTCTACGCAGTATTTT.